The 3 T cell receptor beta chains reported below all come from one sample, sequenced in a study of shared clonotypes between healthy human individuals. Profiling relied on immunoSEQ multiplex PCR, and the TCRdb table lists in-frame clones only, not all of them. The table shows under 300,000 clones, with under 80% occurring only once. Sequencing used memory CD4+ T cells sorted from blood. Subset denoted: CD45RA-negative fraction. The receptors were gathered from a man younger than 45 in good health.

This rearrangement joins TRBV5-1 to TRBJ1-1; D perhaps matches TRBD1 (5 bases). The CDR3 covers 15 residues. Germline CDR1 and CDR2: SGHRS and YFSETQ. Between the trimmed V and J ends, which lost 0 bases and 7 bases, there was a span of 16 bases. The CDR3 reads CASSLEPGTGSEAFF. The CDR3 DNA reads TGCGCCAGCAGCTTGGAACCGGGAACAGGCAGTGAAGCTTTCTTT.

The chain carries TRBV6-6 and TRBJ1-4; 10 nucleotides align to TRBD1. This CDR3 comprises 15 residues. The germline gives CDR1 MNHNY, CDR2 SVGAGI (reference sequence). Unmatched junction bases numbered 8, after V lost 6 bases and J lost 7 bases. The CDR3 bases are TGTGCCAGCAGCCGAGACAGGGGGCCGGGTGAAAAACTGTTTTTT. The encoded protein is CASSRDRGPGEKLFF.

The sample holds one count of this clone. The chain couples TRBV28 to TRBJ2-3; 8 bases align to TRBD2. This CDR3 contains 13 residues. The germline CDR1 and CDR2 sequences are MDHEN and SYDVKM. V lost 5 bases to trimming and J lost 8 bases; unmatched junction nucleotides: 6. The CDR3 DNA sequence: TGTGCCAGCAGTGGAGCGGGAGCCGGTACGCAGTATTTT. This encodes CASSGAGAGTQYF.